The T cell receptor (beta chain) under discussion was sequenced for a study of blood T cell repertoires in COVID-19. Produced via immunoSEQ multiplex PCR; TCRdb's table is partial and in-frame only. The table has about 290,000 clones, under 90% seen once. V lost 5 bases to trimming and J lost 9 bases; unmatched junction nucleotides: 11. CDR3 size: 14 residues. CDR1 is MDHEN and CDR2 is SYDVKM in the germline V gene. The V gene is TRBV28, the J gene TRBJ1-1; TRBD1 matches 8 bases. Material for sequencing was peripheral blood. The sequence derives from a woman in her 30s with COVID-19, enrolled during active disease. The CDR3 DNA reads TGTGCCAGCAGTCCCCGGGACAGGCTCCAAAAAGCTTTCTTT. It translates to CASSPRDRLQKAFF.